This TCR beta chain was sequenced in a study of blood T cell repertoires in COVID-19. Whole-study context: Whether acute or convalescent, the COVID-19 samples came from the United States, Italy and Spain. T cells, B-cell-depleted T cells, or PBMCs supplied cDNA or gDNA.

V was cut by 5 bases and J by 2 bases, with 13 bases left in between. The germline V gene encodes CDR1 PRHDT and CDR2 FYEKMQ (reference sequence). This CDR3 has 14 amino acids. The sample holds one count of this clone. Source study methods: Estimation of nucleated cell counts relied on the amplification of reference gene primers. The repertoire was sequenced with immunoSEQ multiplex PCR; TCRdb's copy has only in-frame clones and lacks some. V, J and clone size are taken as reported in that table, and D and trimming were inferred from the DNA itself. In the table there are a few hundred thousand clones, around 80% of which are singletons.

This clonotype originated in a woman between 70 and 85 years old with acute or convalescent COVID-19. Sequencing used peripheral blood. This chain connects TRBV13 to TRBJ2-7; possibly TRBD1 for D (6 bases). Written as DNA, the CDR3 is TGTGCCAGCAGCCACGGGACAAGGACCTACGAGCAGTACTTC. This encodes CASSHGTRTYEQYF.